The T cell receptor (beta chain) described here comes from a study of regulatory T cells in long-lasting Graves disease. Study-level findings and limits: Persistent Graves' patients had lower TCR diversity than newly diagnosed ones.

Regarding this clonotype: Its antigen is still unknown.

Time point here: newly diagnosed GD, antithyroid drugs for less than 3 months. The TCR library used RNA extracted from PBMCs. In each case, Graves' disease was diagnosed per American Thyroid Association guidelines. This CDR3 contains 15 residues. Germline loops: CDR1 SGHAT, CDR2 FQNNGV. The V end was cut by 1 base, the J end by 2 bases, with 9 bases between. Building of the TCR beta libraries involved iRepertoire HTBI primers and Arm-PCR of CDR3 regions. Original methodology: Across the samples, identification revealed some 59 TRBV and around 13 TRBJ segments. TCRdb analysed the multiplex PCR reads with MiXCR anew, one entry per CDR3 protein. The V and J calls follow TCRdb's processing rather than the paper's. The data hold 350,000 to 500,000 distinct CDR3 sequences, with around 13% observed a single time. This same sample was also taken into another study, of T cells in Graves' hyperthyroidism and ophthalmopathy.

The input for sequencing was peripheral blood mononuclear cells (PBMCs), taken at new diagnosis, from a patient treated with antithyroid drugs. The sequence was obtained from a woman between 50 and 59 years old with Graves disease. The chain employs TRBV11-2 and TRBJ1-3; D gene ambiguous. CDR3 amino acids: CASSLGLGPGNTIYF. The CDR3 nucleotides read TGTGCCAGCAGCTTAGGACTTGGGCCTGGAAACACCATATATTTT.